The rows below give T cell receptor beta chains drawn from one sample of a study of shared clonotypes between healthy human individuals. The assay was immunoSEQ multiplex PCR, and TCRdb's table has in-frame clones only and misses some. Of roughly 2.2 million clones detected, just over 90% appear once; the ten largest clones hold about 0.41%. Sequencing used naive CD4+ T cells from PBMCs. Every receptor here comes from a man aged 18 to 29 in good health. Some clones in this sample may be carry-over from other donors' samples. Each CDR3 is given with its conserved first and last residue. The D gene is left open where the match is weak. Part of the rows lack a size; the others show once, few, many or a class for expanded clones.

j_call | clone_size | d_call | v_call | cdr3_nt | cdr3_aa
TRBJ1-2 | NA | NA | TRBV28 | TGTGCCAGCAGTTTAATCCGGGTAGAGATCTATGGCTACACCTTC | CASSLIRVEIYGYTF
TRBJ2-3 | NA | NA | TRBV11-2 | TGTGCCAGCAGCGTTCTAGCGTCCTTCGATACGCAGTATTTT | CASSVLASFDTQYF
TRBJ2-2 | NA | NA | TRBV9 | TGTGCCAGCAACCACAGGGATACCGGGGAGCTGTTTTTT | CASNHRDTGELFF
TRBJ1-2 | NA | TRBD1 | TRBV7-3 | TGTGCCAGCAGCCCGGGACAGGGAGCGAACTATGGCTACACCTTC | CASSPGQGANYGYTF
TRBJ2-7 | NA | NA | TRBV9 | TGTGCCAGCAGCGTCCGAGGCGGAGCCACCTACGAGCAGTACTTC | CASSVRGGATYEQYF
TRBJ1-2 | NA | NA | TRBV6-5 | TGTGCCAGCAGTCCACCACCTACAGGCTATGGCTACACCTTC | CASSPPPTGYGYTF
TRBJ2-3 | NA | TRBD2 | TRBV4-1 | TGCGCCAGCAGCCAATACGGACTAGCGGGAGAGATCACAGATACGCAGTATTTT | CASSQYGLAGEITDTQYF
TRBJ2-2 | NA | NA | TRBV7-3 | TGTGCCAGCAGCTTAATCGGGCAGCTGGAGCTGTTTTTT | CASSLIGQLELFF
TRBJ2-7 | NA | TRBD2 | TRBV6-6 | TGTGCCAGCAGTACCATAGCGGGAACAGACGAGCAGTACTTC | CASSTIAGTDEQYF
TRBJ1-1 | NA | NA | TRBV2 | TGTGCCAGCAGTGAGGAGTCTAACACTGAAGCTTTCTTT | CASSEESNTEAFF
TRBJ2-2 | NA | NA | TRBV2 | TGTGCCAGCAGCGAACCTCGGGGGAAGAAGGCCGGGGAGCTGTTTTTT | CASSEPRGKKAGELFF
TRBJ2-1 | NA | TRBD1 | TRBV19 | TGTGCCAGTAGTATCATAGGACAGGGGTGGAATGAGCAGTTCTTC | CASSIIGQGWNEQFF
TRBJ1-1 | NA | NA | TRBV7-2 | TGTGCCAGCAGCTTAGTGGGTGCGGGAACTGAAGCTTTCTTT | CASSLVGAGTEAFF
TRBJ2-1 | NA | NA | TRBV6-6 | TGTGCCAGCAATCAGGGCTACAATGAGCAGTTCTTC | CASNQGYNEQFF
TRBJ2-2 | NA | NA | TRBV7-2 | TGTGCCAGCAGCTTCTTGTTGGCCGGGGAGCTGTTTTTT | CASSFLLAGELFF
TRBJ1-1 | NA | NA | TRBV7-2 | TGTGCCAGCAGCGGAAGGGTCCTGGCCACTGAAGCTTTCTTT | CASSGRVLATEAFF
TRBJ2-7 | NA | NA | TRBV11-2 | TGTGCCAGCAGCTTGCTAAGTAGCGGCACGGCCTACGAGCAGTACTTC | CASSLLSSGTAYEQYF
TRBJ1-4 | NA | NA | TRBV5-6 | TGTGCCAGCAGCTTGGGTGGTCCGGAGGGAAAACTGTTTTTT | CASSLGGPEGKLFF
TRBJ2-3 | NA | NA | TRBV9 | TGTGCCAGCAGCGAAACCCCTCACTCGACAGATACGCAGTATTTT | CASSETPHSTDTQYF
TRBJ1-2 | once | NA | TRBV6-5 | TGTGCCAGCAGGCCTTGGGGGGGAATGGAGGATGGCTACACCTTC | CASRPWGGMEDGYTF
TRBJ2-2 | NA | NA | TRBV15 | TGTGCCACCAGCAGAGCCCGCAGAGACACCGGGGAGCTGTTTTTT | CATSRARRDTGELFF
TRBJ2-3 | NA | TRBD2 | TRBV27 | TGTGCCAGCAGCCTTAGCGGGAGGCGCACAGATACGCAGTATTTT | CASSLSGRRTDTQYF
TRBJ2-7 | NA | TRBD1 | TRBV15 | TGTGCCACCAGCAGCCGAGGGTCAGGGGGCAGTTACGAGCAGTACTTC | CATSSRGSGGSYEQYF
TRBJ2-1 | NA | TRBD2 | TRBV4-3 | TGCGCCAGCAGCCAAGATCTAAGCGGGAGGTGGAATGAGCAGTTCTTC | CASSQDLSGRWNEQFF
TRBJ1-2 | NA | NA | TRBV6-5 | TGTGCCAGCAGCATCGCCGGGACCGACTATGGCTACACCTTC | CASSIAGTDYGYTF
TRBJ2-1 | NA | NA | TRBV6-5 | TGTGCCAGCAGTATCTTGGGAGTGGGCTACAATGAGCAGTTCTTC | CASSILGVGYNEQFF
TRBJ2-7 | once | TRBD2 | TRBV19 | TGTGCCAGCCGGAGCGGGGGTACCTACGAGCAGTACTTC | CASRSGGTYEQYF
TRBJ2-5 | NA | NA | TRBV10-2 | TGCGCCAGCAGTGATGCCGCCCCAACGAGGGAGACCCAGTACTTC | CASSDAAPTRETQYF
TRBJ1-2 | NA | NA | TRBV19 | TGTGCCAGTAGGACGAGGACCTCGGCTGGCTACACCTTC | CASRTRTSAGYTF
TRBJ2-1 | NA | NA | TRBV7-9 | TGTGCCAGCAGCTTATTGACAGCCAATCCCCTCTACAATGAGCAGTTCTTC | CASSLLTANPLYNEQFF
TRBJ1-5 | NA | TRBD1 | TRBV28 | TGTGCCAGCAGTCCCCCGGGACAGATTAATCAGCCCCAGCATTTT | CASSPPGQINQPQHF
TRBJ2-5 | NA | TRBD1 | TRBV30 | TGTGCCTGGAGTGTTCAGACAGGGATCCAAGAGACCCAGTACTTC | CAWSVQTGIQETQYF
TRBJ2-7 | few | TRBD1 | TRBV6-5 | TGTGCCAGCAGTTACGACAGGGACTCCTACGAGCAGTACTTC | CASSYDRDSYEQYF
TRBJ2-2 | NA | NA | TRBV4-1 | TGCGCCAGCAGCCAAGACCGACAGCACACCGGGGAGCTGTTTTTT | CASSQDRQHTGELFF
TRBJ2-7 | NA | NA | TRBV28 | TGTGCCAGCAGTTCGGGACAACCAATCGAGCAGTACTTC | CASSSGQPIEQYF
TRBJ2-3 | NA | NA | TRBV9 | TGTGCCAGCAGCGTACTGACGGGTGACGGAGATACGCAGTATTTT | CASSVLTGDGDTQYF
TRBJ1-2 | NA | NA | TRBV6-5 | TGTGCCAGCAGTTACAATGGCCTCTACACCTTC | CASSYNGLYTF
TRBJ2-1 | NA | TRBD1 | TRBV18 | TGTGCCAGCTCACCTCGGACAGGGGAGGGCAATGAGCAGTTCTTC | CASSPRTGEGNEQFF
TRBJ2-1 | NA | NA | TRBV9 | TGTGCCAGCAGCGTAGCTCCGGGCCCCTCCTACAATGAGCAGTTCTTC | CASSVAPGPSYNEQFF
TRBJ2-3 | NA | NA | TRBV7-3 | TGTGCCAGCAGCGCGATCGAGCCAGATACGCAGTATTTT | CASSAIEPDTQYF
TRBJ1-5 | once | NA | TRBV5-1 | TGCGCCAGCAGTGATTCGGGTGGTCAGCAGCCCCAGCATTTT | CASSDSGGQQPQHF
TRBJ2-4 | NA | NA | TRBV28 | TGTGCCAGCAGTTTTGGGGTTGTGGCCAAAAACATTCAGTACTTC | CASSFGVVAKNIQYF
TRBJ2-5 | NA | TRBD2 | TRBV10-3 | TGTGCCATCAGTGCCCCTCCCGGGACTACCATCCAAGAGACCCAGTACTTC | CAISAPPGTTIQETQYF
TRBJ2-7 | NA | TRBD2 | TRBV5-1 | TGCGCCAGCAGCTTGGAGGCGGGAGGGCCTTTTGAGCAGTACTTC | CASSLEAGGPFEQYF
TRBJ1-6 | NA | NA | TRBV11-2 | TGTGCCAGCCGAATCTGGGGGGCTAATTCACCCCTCCACTTT | CASRIWGANSPLHF